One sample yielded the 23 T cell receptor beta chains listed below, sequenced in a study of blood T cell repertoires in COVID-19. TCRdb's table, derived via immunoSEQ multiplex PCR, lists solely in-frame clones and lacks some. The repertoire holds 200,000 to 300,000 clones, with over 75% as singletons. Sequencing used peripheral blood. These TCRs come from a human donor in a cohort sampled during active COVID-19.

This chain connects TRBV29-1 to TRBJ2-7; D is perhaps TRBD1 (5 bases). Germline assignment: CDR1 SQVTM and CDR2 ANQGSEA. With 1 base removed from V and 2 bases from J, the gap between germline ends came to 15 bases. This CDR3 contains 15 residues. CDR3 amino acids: CSVEGSPGSAYEQYF. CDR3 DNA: TGCAGCGTTGAAGGCAGCCCAGGGTCGGCCTACGAGCAGTACTTC.

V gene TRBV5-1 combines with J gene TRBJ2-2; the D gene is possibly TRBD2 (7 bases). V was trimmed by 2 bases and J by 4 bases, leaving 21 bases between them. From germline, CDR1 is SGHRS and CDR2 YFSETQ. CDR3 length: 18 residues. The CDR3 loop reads CASSFFFAGAGTTGELFF. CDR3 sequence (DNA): TGCGCCAGCAGCTTCTTCTTCGCGGGGGCCGGAACCACCGGGGAGCTGTTTTTT. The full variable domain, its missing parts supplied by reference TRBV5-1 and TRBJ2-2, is KAGVTQTPRYLIKTRGQQVTLSCSPISGHRSVSWYQQTPGQGLQFLFEYFSETQRNKGNFPGRFSGRQFSNSRSEMNVSTLELGDSALYLCASSFFFAGAGTTGELFFGEGSRLTVL.

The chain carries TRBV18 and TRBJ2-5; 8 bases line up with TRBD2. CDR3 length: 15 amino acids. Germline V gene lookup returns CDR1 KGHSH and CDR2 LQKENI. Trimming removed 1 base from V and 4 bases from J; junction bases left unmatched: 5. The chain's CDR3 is CASSPQAGDLETQYF. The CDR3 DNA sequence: TGTGCCAGCTCACCACAAGCGGGAGATTTAGAGACCCAGTACTTC. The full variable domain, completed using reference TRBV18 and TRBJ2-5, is NAGVMQNPRHLVRRRGQEARLRCSPMKGHSHVYWYRQLPEEGLKFMVYLQKENIIDESGMPKERFSAEFPKEGPSILRIQQVVRGDSAAYFCASSPQAGDLETQYFGPGTRLLVL.

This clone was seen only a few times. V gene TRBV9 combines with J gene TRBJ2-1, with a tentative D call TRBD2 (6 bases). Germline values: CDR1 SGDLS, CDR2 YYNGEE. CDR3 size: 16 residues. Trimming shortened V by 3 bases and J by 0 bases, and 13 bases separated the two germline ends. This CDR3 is CASSEFSGSSYNEQFF. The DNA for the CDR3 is TGTGCCAGCAGCGAGTTTAGCGGTAGCTCCTACAATGAGCAGTTCTTC.

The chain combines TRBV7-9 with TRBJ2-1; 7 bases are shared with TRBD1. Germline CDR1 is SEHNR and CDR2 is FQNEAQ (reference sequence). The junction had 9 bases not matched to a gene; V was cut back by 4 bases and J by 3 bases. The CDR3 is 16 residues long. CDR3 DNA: TGTGCCAGCAGCTCTCGCCGACAGGGCGACTACAATGAGCAGTTCTTC. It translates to CASSSRRQGDYNEQFF.

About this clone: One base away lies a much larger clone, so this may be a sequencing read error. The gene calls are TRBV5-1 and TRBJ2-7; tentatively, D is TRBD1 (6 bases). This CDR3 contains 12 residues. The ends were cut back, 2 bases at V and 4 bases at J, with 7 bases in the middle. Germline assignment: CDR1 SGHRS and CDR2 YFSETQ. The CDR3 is CASSFDRYEQYF. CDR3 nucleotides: TGCGCCAGCAGCTTCGACAGGTACGAGCAGTACTTC.

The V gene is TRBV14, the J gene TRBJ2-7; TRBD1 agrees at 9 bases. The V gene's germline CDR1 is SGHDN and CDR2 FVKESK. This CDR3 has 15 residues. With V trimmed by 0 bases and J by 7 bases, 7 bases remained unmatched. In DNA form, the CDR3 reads TGTGCCAGCAGCCAAGATACGCACAGGGGGCAAGAGCAGTACTTC. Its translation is CASSQDTHRGQEQYF.

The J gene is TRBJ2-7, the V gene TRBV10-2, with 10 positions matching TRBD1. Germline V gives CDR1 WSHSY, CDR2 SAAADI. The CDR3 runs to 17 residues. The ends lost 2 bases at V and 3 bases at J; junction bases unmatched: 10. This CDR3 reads CASSERAGTGAVYEQYF. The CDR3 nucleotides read TGCGCCAGCAGTGAGAGAGCGGGGACAGGGGCAGTCTACGAGCAGTACTTC.

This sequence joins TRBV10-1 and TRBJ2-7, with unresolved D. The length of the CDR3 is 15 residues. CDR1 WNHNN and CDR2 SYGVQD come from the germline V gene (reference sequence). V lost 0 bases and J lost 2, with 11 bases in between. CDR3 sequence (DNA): TGCGCCAGCAGTGAGTCCACCGCCAGTACCTACGAGCAGTACTTC. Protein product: CASSESTASTYEQYF.

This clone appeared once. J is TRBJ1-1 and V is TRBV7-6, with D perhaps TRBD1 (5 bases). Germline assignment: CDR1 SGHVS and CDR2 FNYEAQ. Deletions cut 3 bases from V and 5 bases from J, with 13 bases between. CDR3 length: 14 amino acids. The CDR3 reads CASSLKQGWTEAFF. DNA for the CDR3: TGTGCCAGCAGCTTGAAGCAGGGTTGGACTGAAGCTTTCTTT.

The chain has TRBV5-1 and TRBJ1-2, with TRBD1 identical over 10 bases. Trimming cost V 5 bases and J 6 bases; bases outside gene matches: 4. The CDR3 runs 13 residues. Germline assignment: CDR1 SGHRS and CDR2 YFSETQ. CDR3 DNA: TGCGCCAGCAGTTCGGGACAGGGGAATGGCTACACCTTC. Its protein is CASSSGQGNGYTF.

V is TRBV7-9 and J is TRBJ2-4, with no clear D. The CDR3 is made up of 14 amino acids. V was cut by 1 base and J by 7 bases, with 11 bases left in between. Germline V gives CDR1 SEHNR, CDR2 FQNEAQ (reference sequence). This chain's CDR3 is CASSLGVEENIQYF. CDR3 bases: TGTGCCAGCAGCTTAGGCGTTGAGGAGAACATTCAGTACTTC.

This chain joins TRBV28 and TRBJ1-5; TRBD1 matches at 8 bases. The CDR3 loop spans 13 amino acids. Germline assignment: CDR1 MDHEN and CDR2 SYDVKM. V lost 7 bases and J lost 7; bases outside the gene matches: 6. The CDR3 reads CASTQGARQPQHF. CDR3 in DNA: TGTGCCAGCACCCAGGGGGCAAGACAGCCCCAGCATTTT.

The CDR3 reads CASTGTGWETQYF. The CDR3 DNA reads as TGTGCCAGTACCGGGACAGGGTGGGAGACCCAGTACTTC. The chain is built from TRBV2 and TRBJ2-5, with 9 bases lining up with TRBD1. Germline V gives CDR1 SNHLY, CDR2 FYNNEI. Germline trimming cut 9 bases from V and 5 bases from J; bases unmatched to any gene: 7. The CDR3 covers 13 residues.

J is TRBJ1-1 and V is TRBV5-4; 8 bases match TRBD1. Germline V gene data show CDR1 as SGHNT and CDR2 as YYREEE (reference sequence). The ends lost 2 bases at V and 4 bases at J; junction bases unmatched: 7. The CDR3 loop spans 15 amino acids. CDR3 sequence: CASSLGQGLGTEAFF. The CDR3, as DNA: TGTGCCAGCAGCTTAGGACAGGGTTTGGGCACTGAAGCTTTCTTT.

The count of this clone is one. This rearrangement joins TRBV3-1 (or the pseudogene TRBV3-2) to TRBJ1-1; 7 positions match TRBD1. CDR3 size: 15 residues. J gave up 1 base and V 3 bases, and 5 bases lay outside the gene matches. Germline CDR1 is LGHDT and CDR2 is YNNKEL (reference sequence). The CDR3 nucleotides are TGTGCCAGCAGCCAGAGGGGGACAGCGAACACTGAAGCTTTCTTT. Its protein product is CASSQRGTANTEAFF.

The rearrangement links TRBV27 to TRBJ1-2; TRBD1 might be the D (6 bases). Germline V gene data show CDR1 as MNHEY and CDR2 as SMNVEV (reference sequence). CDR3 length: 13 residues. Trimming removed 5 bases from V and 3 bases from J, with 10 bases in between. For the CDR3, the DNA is TGTGCCAGCAGTGAACAGGGTTACTATGGCTACACCTTC. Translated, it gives CASSEQGYYGYTF.

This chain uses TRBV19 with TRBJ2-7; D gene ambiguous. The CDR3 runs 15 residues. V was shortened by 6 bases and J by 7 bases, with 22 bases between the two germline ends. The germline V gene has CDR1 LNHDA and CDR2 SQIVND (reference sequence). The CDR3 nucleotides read TGTGCCAGTAGAAGCACTGCAGGATCCATAAGTGAGCAGTACTTC. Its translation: CASRSTAGSISEQYF.

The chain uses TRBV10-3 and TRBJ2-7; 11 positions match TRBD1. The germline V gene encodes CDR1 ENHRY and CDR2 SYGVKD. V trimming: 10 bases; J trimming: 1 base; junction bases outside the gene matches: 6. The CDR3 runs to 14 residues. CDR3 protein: CATRTGGASYEQYF. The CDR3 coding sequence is TGTGCCACCCGGACAGGGGGCGCTTCCTACGAGCAGTACTTC.

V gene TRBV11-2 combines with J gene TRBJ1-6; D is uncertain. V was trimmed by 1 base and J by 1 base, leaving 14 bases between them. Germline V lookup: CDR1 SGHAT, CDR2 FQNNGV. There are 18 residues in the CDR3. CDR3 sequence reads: CASSLGWRGLSYNSPLHF. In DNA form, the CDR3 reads TGTGCCAGCAGCTTAGGATGGCGGGGTCTTTCCTATAATTCACCCCTCCACTTT.

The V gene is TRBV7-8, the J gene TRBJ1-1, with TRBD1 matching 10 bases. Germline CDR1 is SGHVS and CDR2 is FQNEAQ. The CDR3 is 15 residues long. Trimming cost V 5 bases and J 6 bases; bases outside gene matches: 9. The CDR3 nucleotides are TGTGCCAGCAGCACGGGACAGGGGATAGACTCTGAAGCTTTCTTT. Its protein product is CASSTGQGIDSEAFF.

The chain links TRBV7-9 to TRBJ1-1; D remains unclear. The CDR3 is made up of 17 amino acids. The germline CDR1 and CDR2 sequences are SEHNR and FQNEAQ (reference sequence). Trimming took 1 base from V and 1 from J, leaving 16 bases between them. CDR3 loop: CASSLGGSITQNTEAFF. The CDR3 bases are TGTGCCAGCAGCTTAGGAGGCAGTATTACACAGAACACTGAAGCTTTCTTT.

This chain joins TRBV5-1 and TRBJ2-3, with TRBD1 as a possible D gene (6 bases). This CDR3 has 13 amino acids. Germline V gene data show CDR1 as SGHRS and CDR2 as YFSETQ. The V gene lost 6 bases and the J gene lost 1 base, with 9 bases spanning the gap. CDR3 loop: CASTNRGTDTQYF. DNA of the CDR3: TGCGCCAGCACGAACAGGGGCACAGATACGCAGTATTTT. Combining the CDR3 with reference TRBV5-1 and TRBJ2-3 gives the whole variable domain KAGVTQTPRYLIKTRGQQVTLSCSPISGHRSVSWYQQTPGQGLQFLFEYFSETQRNKGNFPGRFSGRQFSNSRSEMNVSTLELGDSALYLCASTNRGTDTQYFGPGTRLTVL.